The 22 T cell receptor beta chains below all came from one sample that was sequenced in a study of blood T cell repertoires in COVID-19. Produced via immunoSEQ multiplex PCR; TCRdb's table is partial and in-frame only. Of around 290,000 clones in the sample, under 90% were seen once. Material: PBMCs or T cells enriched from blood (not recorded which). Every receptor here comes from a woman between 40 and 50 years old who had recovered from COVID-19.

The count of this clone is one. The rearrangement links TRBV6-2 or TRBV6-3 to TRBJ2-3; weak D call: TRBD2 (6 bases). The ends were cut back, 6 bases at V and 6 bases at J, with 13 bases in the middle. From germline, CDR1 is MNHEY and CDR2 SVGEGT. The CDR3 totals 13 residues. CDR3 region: CASSLTSIDTQYF. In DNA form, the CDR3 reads TGTGCCAGCAGCCTAACTAGCATCGATACGCAGTATTTT.

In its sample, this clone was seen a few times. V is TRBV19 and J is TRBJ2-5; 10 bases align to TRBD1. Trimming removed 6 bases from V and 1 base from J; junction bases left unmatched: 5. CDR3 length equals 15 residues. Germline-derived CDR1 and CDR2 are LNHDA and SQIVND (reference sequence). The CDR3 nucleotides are TGTGCCAGTAGCGGGACAGGGGATCTCCAAGAGACCCAGTACTTC. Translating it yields CASSGTGDLQETQYF. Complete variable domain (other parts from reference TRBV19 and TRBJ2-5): DGGITQSPKYLFRKEGQNVTLSCEQNLNHDAMYWYRQDPGQGLRLIYYSQIVNDFQKGDIAEGYSVSREKKESFPLTVTSAQKNPTAFYLCASSGTGDLQETQYFGPGTRLLVL.

The chain's CDR3 is CAWSKGREYGYTF. DNA for the CDR3: TGTGCCTGGAGTAAGGGGAGGGAATATGGCTACACCTTC. This chain links TRBV30 with TRBJ1-2, with D perhaps TRBD1 (5 bases). The germline gives CDR1 GTSNPN, CDR2 SVGIG (reference sequence). CDR3 length: 13 amino acids. Trimming removed 2 bases from V and 5 bases from J, with 12 bases in between.

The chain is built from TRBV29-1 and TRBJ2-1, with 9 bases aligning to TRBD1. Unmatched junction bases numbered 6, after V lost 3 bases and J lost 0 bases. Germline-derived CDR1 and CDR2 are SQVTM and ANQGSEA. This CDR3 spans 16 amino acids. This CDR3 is CSVERGTGSSYNEQFF. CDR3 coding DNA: TGCAGCGTTGAGAGAGGGACAGGGAGCTCCTACAATGAGCAGTTCTTC.

The CDR3 sequence is CASSFTSGSYEQYF. The CDR3 nucleotides read TGTGCCAGCAGCTTTACTAGCGGATCCTACGAGCAGTACTTC. The chain is built from TRBV7-2 and TRBJ2-7; TRBD2 agrees at 8 bases. The CDR3 has 14 residues. V trimming: 3 bases; J trimming: 1 base; junction bases outside the gene matches: 2. Per germline, CDR1 SGHTA and CDR2 FQGNSA.

The CDR3 nucleotides are TGTGCCAGCAGCCCTACGGGAGCTAGCACAGATACGCAGTATTTT. It encodes CASSPTGASTDTQYF. The chain recombines TRBV7-2 with TRBJ2-3; D perhaps matches TRBD2 (6 bases). With 5 bases removed from V and 0 bases from J, the gap between germline ends came to 12 bases. The CDR3 contains 15 residues. Germline-derived CDR1 and CDR2 are SGHTA and FQGNSA.

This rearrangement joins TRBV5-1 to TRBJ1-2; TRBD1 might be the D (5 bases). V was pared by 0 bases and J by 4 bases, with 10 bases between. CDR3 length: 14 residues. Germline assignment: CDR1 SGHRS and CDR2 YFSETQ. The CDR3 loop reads CASSLGTLSYGYTF. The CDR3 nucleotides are TGCGCCAGCAGCTTGGGGACATTAAGCTATGGCTACACCTTC. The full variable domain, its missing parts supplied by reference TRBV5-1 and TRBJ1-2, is KAGVTQTPRYLIKTRGQQVTLSCSPISGHRSVSWYQQTPGQGLQFLFEYFSETQRNKGNFPGRFSGRQFSNSRSEMNVSTLELGDSALYLCASSLGTLSYGYTFGSGTRLTVV.

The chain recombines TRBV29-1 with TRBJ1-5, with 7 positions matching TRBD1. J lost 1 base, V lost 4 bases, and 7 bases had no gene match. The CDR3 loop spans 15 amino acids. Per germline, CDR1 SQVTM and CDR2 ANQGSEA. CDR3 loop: CSVAFTGESNQPQHF. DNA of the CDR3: TGCAGCGTTGCTTTTACAGGGGAGAGCAATCAGCCCCAGCATTTT.

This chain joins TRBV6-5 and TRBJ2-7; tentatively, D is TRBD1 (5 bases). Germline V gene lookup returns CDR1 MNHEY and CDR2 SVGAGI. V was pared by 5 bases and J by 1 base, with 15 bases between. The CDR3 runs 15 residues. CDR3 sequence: CASSRRVGVSYEQYF. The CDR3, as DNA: TGTGCCAGCAGTCGTAGAGTAGGGGTGTCCTACGAGCAGTACTTC.

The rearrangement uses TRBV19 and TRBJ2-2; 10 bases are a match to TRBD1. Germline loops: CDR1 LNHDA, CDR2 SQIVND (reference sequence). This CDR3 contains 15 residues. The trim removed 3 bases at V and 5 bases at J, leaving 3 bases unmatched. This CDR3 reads CASSMGTGVTGELFF. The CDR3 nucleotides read TGTGCCAGTAGTATGGGGACAGGGGTGACCGGGGAGCTGTTTTTT.

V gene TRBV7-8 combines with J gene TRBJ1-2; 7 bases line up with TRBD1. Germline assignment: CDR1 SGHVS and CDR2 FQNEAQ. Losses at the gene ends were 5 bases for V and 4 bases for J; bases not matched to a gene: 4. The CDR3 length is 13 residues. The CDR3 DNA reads TGTGCCAGCAGCCCGGGACAGACCTATGGCTACACCTTC. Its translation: CASSPGQTYGYTF.

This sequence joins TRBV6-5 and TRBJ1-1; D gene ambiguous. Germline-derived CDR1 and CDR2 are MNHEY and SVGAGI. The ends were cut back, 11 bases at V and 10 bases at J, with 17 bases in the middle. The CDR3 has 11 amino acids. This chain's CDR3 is CASHERFVAFF. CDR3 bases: TGTGCCTCCCACGAACGGTTCGTAGCTTTCTTT.

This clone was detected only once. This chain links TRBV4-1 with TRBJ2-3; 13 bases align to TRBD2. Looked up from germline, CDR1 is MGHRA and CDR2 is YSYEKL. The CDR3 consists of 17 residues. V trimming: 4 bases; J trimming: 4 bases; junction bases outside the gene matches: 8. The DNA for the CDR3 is TGCGCCAGCAGCCTCATTCCGGGACTAGCGGGACCAGATACGCAGTATTTT. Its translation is CASSLIPGLAGPDTQYF.

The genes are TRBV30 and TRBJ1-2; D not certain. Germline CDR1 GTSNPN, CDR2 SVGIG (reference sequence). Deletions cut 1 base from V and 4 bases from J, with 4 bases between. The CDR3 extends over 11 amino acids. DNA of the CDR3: TGTGCCTGGAGTGCGCGCTATGGCTACACCTTC. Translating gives CAWSARYGYTF.

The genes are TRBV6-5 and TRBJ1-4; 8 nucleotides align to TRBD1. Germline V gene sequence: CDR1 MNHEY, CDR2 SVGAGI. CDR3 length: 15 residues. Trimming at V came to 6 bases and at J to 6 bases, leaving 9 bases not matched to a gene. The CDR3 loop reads CASRAGQGGYEKLFF. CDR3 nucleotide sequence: TGTGCCAGCAGGGCCGGACAGGGAGGCTATGAAAAACTGTTTTTT.

The CDR3, as DNA: TGTGCCAGCTCACTAGGGACAGGGATGAACACTGAAGCTTTCTTT. Residues: CASSLGTGMNTEAFF. This chain uses TRBV18 with TRBJ1-1, with TRBD1 matching over 9 bases. The trim removed 4 bases at V and 0 bases at J, leaving 3 bases unmatched. The CDR3 totals 15 residues. Germline V gene lookup returns CDR1 KGHSH and CDR2 LQKENI.

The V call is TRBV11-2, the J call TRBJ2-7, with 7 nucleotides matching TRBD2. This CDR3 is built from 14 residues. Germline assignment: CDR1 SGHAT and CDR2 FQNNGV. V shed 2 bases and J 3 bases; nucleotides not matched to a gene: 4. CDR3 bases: TGTGCCAGCAGCTTAATTTTAGCGGGCTACGAGCAGTACTTC. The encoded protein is CASSLILAGYEQYF.

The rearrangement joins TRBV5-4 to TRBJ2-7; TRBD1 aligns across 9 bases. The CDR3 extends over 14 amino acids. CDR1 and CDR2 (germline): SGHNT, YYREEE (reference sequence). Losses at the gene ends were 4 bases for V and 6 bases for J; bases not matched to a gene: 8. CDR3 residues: CASSPRDRVGEQYF. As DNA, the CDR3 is TGTGCCAGCAGCCCGCGGGACAGGGTCGGCGAGCAGTACTTC.

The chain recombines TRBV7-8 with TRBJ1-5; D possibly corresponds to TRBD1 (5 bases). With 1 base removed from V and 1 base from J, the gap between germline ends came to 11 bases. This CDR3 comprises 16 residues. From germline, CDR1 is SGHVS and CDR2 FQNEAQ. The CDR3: CASSLEIWGSNQPQHF. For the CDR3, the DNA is TGTGCCAGCAGCTTAGAGATTTGGGGCAGCAATCAGCCCCAGCATTTT.

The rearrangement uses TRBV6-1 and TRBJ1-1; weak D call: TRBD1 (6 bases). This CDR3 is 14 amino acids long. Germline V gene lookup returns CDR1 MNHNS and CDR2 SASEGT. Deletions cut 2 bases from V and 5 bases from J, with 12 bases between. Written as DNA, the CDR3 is TGTGCCAGCAGTGAATCAGGGGCAGGGACTGAAGCTTTCTTT. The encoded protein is CASSESGAGTEAFF.

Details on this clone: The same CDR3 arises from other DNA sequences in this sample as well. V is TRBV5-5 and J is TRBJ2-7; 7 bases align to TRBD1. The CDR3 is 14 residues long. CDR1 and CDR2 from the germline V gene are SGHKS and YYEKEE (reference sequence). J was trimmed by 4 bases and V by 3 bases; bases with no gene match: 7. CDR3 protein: CASSSRGQPYEQYF. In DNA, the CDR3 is TGTGCCAGCAGCTCTAGGGGACAGCCTTACGAGCAGTACTTC. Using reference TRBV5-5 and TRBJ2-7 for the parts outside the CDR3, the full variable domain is DAGVTQSPTHLIKTRGQQVTLRCSPISGHKSVSWYQQVLGQGPQFIFQYYEKEERGRGNFPDRFSARQFPNYSSELNVNALLLGDSALYLCASSSRGQPYEQYFGPGTRLTVT.

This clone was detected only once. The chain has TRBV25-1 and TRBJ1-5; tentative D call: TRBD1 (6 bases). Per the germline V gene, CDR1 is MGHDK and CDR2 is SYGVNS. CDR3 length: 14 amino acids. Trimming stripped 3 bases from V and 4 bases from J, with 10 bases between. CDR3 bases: TGTGCCAGCAGTGAGGGCAGGGGTAATCAGCCCCAGCATTTT. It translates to CASSEGRGNQPQHF.